The sequence of this TCR beta chain was determined in a study of cytomegalovirus exposure and HLA in healthy donors. Findings and limits, study-wide: Earlier findings revealed that most TCR beta V segments proved productive either about 87% or about 30% of the time. DRB1 showed the most TCR associations and HLA-C the fewest in a later analysis, as rates varied by HLA locus. Later analysis demonstrated an association between a missense DCLRE1C variant and TCR beta V- and J-gene trimming. Per a later analysis, HLA-associated TCR beta chains showed more clonal expansion than other, equally common TCR beta chains.

The germline CDR1 and CDR2 sequences are SGHRS and YFSETQ. CDR3 size: 16 residues. Between the trimmed V and J ends, which lost 1 base and 4 bases, there was a span of 15 bases. On this clone itself: Antigen specificity is unknown.

It was with 60 Vbeta and 13 Jbeta primers that the PCR ran. Some clones are missing from TCRdb's copy, which holds only in-frame ones; the method was immunoSEQ multiplex PCR. Seen here are around 54,000 clones, around 80% observed once, and the top ten hold around 8%. The chain combines TRBV5-1 with TRBJ2-1, with a tentative D call TRBD2 (6 bases). Sample: PBMCs. The source is a man younger than 45 in good health and CMV-seropositive. The CDR3 DNA reads as TGCGCCAGCAGCTTGTACGGTGGGGGGACGTACAATGAGCAGTTCTTC. As protein: CASSLYGGGTYNEQFF.